The 4 T cell receptor beta chains below were found in one sample sequenced in a study of response to subunit inactivated influenza vaccine (dated by TCRdb to about 2018). Preparation of the library involved RT-PCR. TCRdb names Illumina HiSeq 2500 as the instrument used. The raw public data were reprocessed by TCRdb itself: fastp quality trimming at Q25, MiXCR clonotype calling, in-frame beta chains only. Each entry merges the rows of one CDR3 protein and shows their most common DNA and genes. This sample lists around 600,000 distinct CDR3 sequences; about 11% were detected once. The ten largest clonotypes hold about 10% of the sample. These data were also reused for a study on T cells expressing NK-cell markers. From that second study: TCR beta cDNA libraries were made by 5'RACE template switching that added a universal primer site and unique molecular identifiers.

Sequenced material: PBMCs from blood, taken on the day of vaccination. All receptors derive from a man aged 50-60 years who received an inactivated influenza vaccine. Donor details come from another sample of the same person, matched by shared clones.

This clonotype was observed a few times. The CDR3 DNA follows: TGTGCCAGCAGTTTAGCCGCGGCTGGTACGGGGGAGCAGTACTTC. Protein: CASSLAAAGTGEQYF. The chain has TRBV28 and TRBJ2-7; D may be TRBD2 (5 bases). The CDR3 runs 15 residues. Germline CDR1 MDHEN, CDR2 SYDVKM. The V end was cut by 2 bases, the J end by 7 bases, with 18 bases between.

Notes on this clonotype: The junction differs from germline at one of its ends, possibly a read error. The chain links TRBV20-1 to TRBJ2-3, with TRBD2 matching 11 bases. Germline values: CDR1 DFQATT, CDR2 SNEGSKA (reference sequence). This CDR3 has 11 residues. As DNA, the CDR3 is TGCAGTGCCACTTCTAGCGGGAGGTGGAATTTT. It yields the protein CSATSSGRWNF.

This clonotype was picked up many times. The genes are TRBV7-2 and TRBJ2-3, with 9 positions matching TRBD2. In germline, CDR1 is SGHTA, CDR2 FQGNSA. The length of the CDR3 is 15 residues. Losses at the gene ends were 5 bases for V and 4 bases for J; bases not matched to a gene: 7. This CDR3 is CASSAGGLASDTQYF. The CDR3 DNA follows: TGTGCCAGCAGCGCGGGAGGGCTGGCATCAGATACGCAGTATTTT.

This clonotype was observed at least ten times. Germline is not matched at one junction end, which may reflect a read error. In DNA, the CDR3 is TGTGCCAGCAGCCAAGATCGTAGCACAGATACGCAGTATTTT. Its translation is CASSQDRSTDTQYF. The rearrangement joins TRBV4-3 to TRBJ2-3; D uncertain. Looked up from germline, CDR1 is LGHNA and CDR2 is YSLEER. The CDR3 consists of 14 residues.